The 27 T cell receptor beta chains below come from one sample, sequenced in a study of OX40 agonist ivuxolimab in advanced cancers. The table came from immunoSEQ multiplex PCR; TCRdb's copy has only in-frame clones and leaves some out. The sample holds approximately 99,000 clones; around 94% are singletons and the top ten take around 0.17%. The sample here was CD4+ or CD8+ T cells sorted from blood, taken in a trial of the OX40 agonist ivuxolimab. All receptors derive from an adult with an advanced solid tumor such as melanoma, head and neck, liver or kidney cancer.

CDR3 sequence (DNA): TGTGCCATCAGTACAATGACTAGCGGGAGCTACGAGCAGTACTTC. This gives the protein CAISTMTSGSYEQYF. The V call is TRBV10-3, the J call TRBJ2-7; 12 bases are shared with TRBD2. Germline V gene data show CDR1 as ENHRY and CDR2 as SYGVKD. This CDR3 has 15 amino acids. Trimming took 5 bases from V and 3 from J; bases not matched to a gene: 5.

This chain uses TRBV12-5 with TRBJ2-1; D not resolved. The CDR3 sequence is 16 residues long. Germline loops: CDR1 LGHNT, CDR2 FRNRAP. Between the trimmed V and J ends, which lost 2 bases and 1 base, there was a span of 12 bases. The CDR3 sequence is CASGLRAGPSYNEQFF. The CDR3 coding sequence is TGTGCTAGTGGTTTGAGGGCAGGACCTTCCTACAATGAGCAGTTCTTC.

The genes are TRBV10-1 and TRBJ2-2; possibly TRBD1 or TRBD2 for D (5 bases each). The germline CDR1 and CDR2 sequences are WNHNN and SYGVQD (reference sequence). The CDR3 is 18 residues long. The V end was cut by 11 bases, the J end by 4 bases, with 29 bases between. This CDR3 reads CAGLQPGWTPRTTGELFF. The CDR3, as DNA: TGCGCCGGACTGCAACCAGGTTGGACACCAAGAACCACCGGGGAGCTGTTTTTT.

This rearrangement joins TRBV28 to TRBJ1-1; 7 bases are a match to TRBD1. This CDR3 spans 14 amino acids. After removal of 6 bases from V and 4 bases from J, the junction contained 8 bases not matched to a gene. CDR1 is MDHEN, CDR2 SYDVKM, per germline. The CDR3 region is CASRTRGFSTEAFF. DNA for the CDR3: TGTGCCAGCAGGACCAGGGGGTTTAGCACTGAAGCTTTCTTT.

The rearrangement uses TRBV29-1 and TRBJ2-1, with 8 bases identical to TRBD2. V trimming: 7 bases; J trimming: 3 bases; junction bases outside the gene matches: 11. The germline V gene encodes CDR1 SQVTM and CDR2 ANQGSEA. CDR3 length: 15 residues. CDR3 DNA: TGCAGCGCCGCTACTCGTAGCGGGAACTACAATGAGCAGTTCTTC. Amino acids: CSAATRSGNYNEQFF.

J is TRBJ1-3 and V is TRBV7-2; D gene ambiguous. Germline CDR1 reads SGHTA; CDR2 reads FQGNSA. This CDR3 has 15 residues. Trimming cost V 5 bases and J 0 bases, with 11 bases left between them. CDR3 DNA: TGTGCCAGCAGCCTCGACGGTATCTCTGGAAACACCATATATTTT. It specifies CASSLDGISGNTIYF. Looking up the rest from reference TRBV7-2 and TRBJ1-3 gives the full variable domain: GAGVSQSPSNKVTEKGKDVELRCDPISGHTALYWYRQSLGQGLEFLIYFQGNSAPDKSGLPSDRFSAERTGGSVSTLTIQRTQQEDSAVYLCASSLDGISGNTIYFGEGSWLTVV.

The chain carries TRBV5-4 and TRBJ2-1; the match to TRBD2 covers 13 bases. V shed 0 bases and J 8 bases; nucleotides not matched to a gene: 11. CDR3 length equals 18 residues. CDR1 SGHNT and CDR2 YYREEE come from the germline V gene (reference sequence). CDR3 in DNA: TGTGCCAGCAGCTTGGGTCCCCAAACTAGCGGGGGGGGCTATGAGCAGTTCTTC. Its translation: CASSLGPQTSGGGYEQFF. Full variable domain (rest looked up from reference TRBV5-4 and TRBJ2-1): ETGVTQSPTHLIKTRGQQVTLRCSSQSGHNTVSWYQQALGQGPQFIFQYYREEENGRGNFPPRFSGLQFPNYSSELNVNALELDDSALYLCASSLGPQTSGGGYEQFFGPGTRLTVL.

The rearrangement links TRBV4-2 to TRBJ2-7; 8 nucleotides agree with TRBD2. The CDR3 spans 15 residues. Germline CDR1 and CDR2: LGHNA and YNFKEQ. V was pared by 1 base and J by 3 bases, with 5 bases of the junction left unmatched. CDR3 bases: TGTGCCAGCAGCCAAGCCAGCGGGAGTGACTACGAGCAGTACTTC. It yields the protein CASSQASGSDYEQYF.

The rearrangement links TRBV25-1 to TRBJ2-3; D gene ambiguous. Germline CDR1 MGHDK, CDR2 SYGVNS. The CDR3 contains 17 residues. V gave up 5 bases and J gave up 1 base, with 19 bases separating them. For the CDR3, the DNA is TGTGCCAGCAGTCTCCCCACTCGCTCTGTTGGCACAGATACGCAGTATTTT. It codes for CASSLPTRSVGTDTQYF.

V usage is TRBV5-1 and J usage is TRBJ2-1; 14 bases are a match to TRBD2. The CDR3 runs 15 residues. V was pared by 3 bases and J by 8 bases, with 4 bases of the junction left unmatched. The germline CDR1 and CDR2 sequences are SGHRS and YFSETQ. CDR3 bases: TGCGCCAGCAGCTGGGGGACTAGCGGGAGCGATGAGCAGTTCTTC. Encoded protein: CASSWGTSGSDEQFF.

The V call is TRBV6-6, the J call TRBJ2-7, with 7 nucleotides matching TRBD1. Germline lookup yields CDR1 MNHNY and CDR2 SVGAGI (reference sequence). The CDR3 is 14 amino acids. J was trimmed by 3 bases and V by 4 bases; bases with no gene match: 6. The CDR3 DNA reads as TGTGCCAGCAGTTCGTACAGGGGTATCTACGAGCAGTACTTC. The encoded protein is CASSSYRGIYEQYF.

V usage is TRBV5-6 and J usage is TRBJ2-3; possible D gene TRBD2, 5 bases. V shed 4 bases and J shed 9 bases, with 18 bases lying between them. Germline assignment: CDR1 SGHDT and CDR2 YYEEEE. The CDR3 is made up of 14 amino acids. CDR3 coding DNA: TGTGCCAGCAGCCCCTCCGGCCGACGAGGGACGCAGTATTTT. It specifies CASSPSGRRGTQYF.

The rearrangement uses TRBV6-5 and TRBJ1-2; possibly TRBD1 for D (5 bases). CDR1 and CDR2 (germline): MNHEY, SVGAGI. This CDR3 is 15 amino acids long. Trimming took off 5 bases at V and 3 bases at J, with 16 bases between the two ends. CDR3 amino acids: CASSLDSIYYYGYTF. CDR3 sequence (DNA): TGTGCCAGCAGTCTTGACAGCATCTATTACTATGGCTACACCTTC.

The chain couples TRBV4-2 to TRBJ2-1; 12 bases are shared with TRBD1. Germline CDR1 is LGHNA and CDR2 is YNFKEQ. CDR3 length equals 15 residues. The J segment lost 8 bases and the V segment lost 0 bases, leaving 2 bases of the junction unmatched. In nucleotides, the CDR3 is TGTGCCAGCAGCCAAGATGGGACAGGGGGCGATGAGCAGTTCTTC. Encoded protein: CASSQDGTGGDEQFF.

The chain links TRBV27 to TRBJ2-3; no reliable D call. V lost 4 bases to trimming and J lost 3 bases, with 11 bases between them. The CDR3 is 14 residues long. The germline gives CDR1 MNHEY, CDR2 SMNVEV (reference sequence). CDR3 region: CASSWDQGTDTQYF. The DNA of the CDR3 is TGTGCCAGCAGTTGGGATCAAGGAACAGATACGCAGTATTTT.

As DNA, the CDR3 is TGCGCCAGCAGCTTGGGTCCAGGGGAGACCCAGTACTTC. Its protein product is CASSLGPGETQYF. The chain has TRBV5-1 and TRBJ2-5; possibly TRBD1 for D (5 bases). In germline, CDR1 is SGHRS, CDR2 YFSETQ. V gave up 0 bases and J gave up 5 bases, with 8 bases separating them. The CDR3 is 13 amino acids. Filled out from reference TRBV5-1 and TRBJ2-5, the complete variable domain reads KAGVTQTPRYLIKTRGQQVTLSCSPISGHRSVSWYQQTPGQGLQFLFEYFSETQRNKGNFPGRFSGRQFSNSRSEMNVSTLELGDSALYLCASSLGPGETQYFGPGTRLLVL.

The chain combines TRBV7-9 with TRBJ2-1; 12 bases map to TRBD2. V lost 3 bases and J lost 5; bases outside the gene matches: 5. The CDR3 contains 16 residues. From germline, CDR1 is SEHNR and CDR2 FQNEAQ (reference sequence). CDR3 in DNA: TGTGCCAGCAGCTTGCGGACTAGCGGGGCCAACAATGAGCAGTTCTTC. Amino acid sequence: CASSLRTSGANNEQFF.

The genes are TRBV5-1 and TRBJ2-3; 13 nucleotides line up with TRBD2. Per the germline V gene, CDR1 is SGHRS and CDR2 is YFSETQ. The V and J ends lost 4 bases and 2 bases, in that order; junction bases with no gene match: 7. The CDR3 runs to 17 residues. CDR3 amino acids: CASSLGLAGEPTDTQYF. The CDR3 DNA reads as TGCGCCAGCAGCCTAGGACTAGCGGGGGAACCCACAGATACGCAGTATTTT.

The chain uses TRBV2 and TRBJ2-6; the D gene could be TRBD1 or TRBD2 (5 bases each). CDR3 length equals 18 residues. Trimming stripped 2 bases from V and 2 bases from J, with 16 bases between. Looked up from germline, CDR1 is SNHLY and CDR2 is FYNNEI. CDR3 in DNA: TGTGCCAGCAGTGAATGGTCAGGGAACGGGGCTGGGGCCAACGTCCTGACTTTC. Translation: CASSEWSGNGAGANVLTF.

This chain links TRBV7-2 with TRBJ1-4; the D is unclear. Germline values: CDR1 SGHTA, CDR2 FQGNSA. This CDR3 region has 16 residues. The V end lost 5 bases, the J end lost 3 bases, and 16 bases lay between the germline ends. CDR3 coding DNA: TGTGCCAGCAGCCAAGGGTACAATAGGGCTAATGAAAAACTGTTTTTT. This encodes CASSQGYNRANEKLFF. The variable domain in full, with the rest retrieved from reference TRBV7-2 and TRBJ1-4, is GAGVSQSPSNKVTEKGKDVELRCDPISGHTALYWYRQSLGQGLEFLIYFQGNSAPDKSGLPSDRFSAERTGGSVSTLTIQRTQQEDSAVYLCASSQGYNRANEKLFFGSGTQLSVL.

This sequence joins TRBV7-2 and TRBJ1-5; no clear D. The CDR3 runs 15 residues. CDR1 and CDR2 (germline): SGHTA, FQGNSA. V lost 3 bases and J 0 bases, leaving 9 bases between the germline ends. CDR3 nucleotides: TGTGCCAGCAGCTTTTCCGTGGGTAGCAATCAGCCCCAGCATTTT. Encoded protein: CASSFSVGSNQPQHF.

The chain has TRBV18 and TRBJ2-1; 11 nucleotides line up with TRBD1. Germline CDR1 reads KGHSH; CDR2 reads LQKENI. J lost 6 bases, V lost 2 bases, and 18 bases had no gene match. The CDR3 has 20 amino acids. In DNA, the CDR3 is TGTGCCAGCTCACCATTTAAGGGACAGGGGGTTAAGTTGTTGGTCAATGAGCAGTTCTTC. This encodes CASSPFKGQGVKLLVNEQFF.

The rearrangement uses TRBV6-5 and TRBJ2-7; TRBD2 aligns across 7 bases. The V segment lost 8 bases and the J segment 2 bases; nucleotides outside the gene matches: 12. The CDR3 runs to 15 residues. Germline V CDR1 and CDR2: MNHEY, SVGAGI. The CDR3 DNA reads TGTGCCAGCGGCGGGGGAGCGGGATTCACCTACGAGCAGTACTTC. It translates to CASGGGAGFTYEQYF.

This clone appeared once. CDR3 loop: CASSPGANQPQHF. CDR3 nucleotides: TGTGCCAGCTCGCCGGGGGCAAATCAGCCCCAGCATTTT. V and J are TRBV18 and TRBJ1-5, with D tentatively TRBD1 (6 bases). Germline CDR1 reads KGHSH; CDR2 reads LQKENI. Deletions cut 6 bases from V and 4 bases from J, with 10 bases between. The length of the CDR3 is 13 residues.

With regard to this clone: This sample includes further DNA sequences coding for the same CDR3. The chain has TRBV27 and TRBJ1-3, with D unresolved. The CDR3 contains 17 residues. V lost 1 base, J lost 3 bases, and 16 bases lay in between. CDR1 and CDR2 (germline): MNHEY, SMNVEV (reference sequence). CDR3 residues: CASSLFGEGRIGNTIYF. The CDR3 DNA reads TGTGCCAGCAGTTTATTCGGGGAGGGTCGGATTGGAAACACCATATATTTT.

The rearrangement uses TRBV28 and TRBJ1-2; TRBD1 is a possible D gene (5 bases). V was pared by 3 bases and J by 3 bases, with 11 bases between. CDR3 length: 14 residues. The germline V gene encodes CDR1 MDHEN and CDR2 SYDVKM. CDR3 in amino acids: CASSFQGGDYGYTF. The CDR3 DNA reads as TGTGCCAGCAGTTTTCAGGGAGGGGACTATGGCTACACCTTC.

The chain carries TRBV4-2 and TRBJ2-1; TRBD2 aligns across 7 bases. The CDR3 contains 15 residues. The V and J ends lost 1 base and 9 bases, in that order; junction bases with no gene match: 9. The germline CDR1 and CDR2 sequences are LGHNA and YNFKEQ. As DNA, the CDR3 is TGTGCCAGCAGCCAAGCGGGAGGACGGATTGGTGAGCAGTTCTTC. Translating it yields CASSQAGGRIGEQFF.